These T cell receptor beta chains were read from a single sample in a study of shared clonotypes between healthy human individuals. The repertoire was sequenced with immunoSEQ multiplex PCR; TCRdb's copy has only in-frame clones and lacks some. Of 450,000 to 700,000 clones listed, around 95% are singletons. The sample comprised naive CD8+ T cells sorted from blood. Every receptor here comes from a woman aged 25 to 39 in good health. CDR3s include the opening cysteine and the closing phenylalanine or tryptophan.

TRBJ2-3 TRBV5-4 CASSFLAGSTDTQYF
TRBJ2-7 TRBV29-1 CSVTASGSVWDEQYF
TRBJ2-1 TRBV6-5 CASSYSGGWTDNEQFF
TRBJ1-1 TRBV7-6 CASSLARGTVPYTEAFF
TRBJ1-5 TRBV6-1 CASSDRYSNQPQHF
TRBJ1-5 TRBV28 CASSKDRAQPQHF
TRBJ2-5 TRBV7-9 CASSSRPTDFQETQYF
TRBJ2-1 TRBV6-5 CASSYYGGDEQFF
TRBJ2-7 TRBV7-9 CASSSIGPNPYEQYF
TRBJ1-1 TRBV5-1 CASSLTTSLNTEAFF
TRBJ2-7 TRBV11-2 CASSNSGTQYF
TRBJ2-3 TRBV11-2 CASSWGLAGVGHTGDTQYF
TRBJ2-1 TRBV27 CASSGPSGSSRNEQFF
TRBJ1-6 TRBV2 CASSEAWTVNSPLHF
TRBJ2-1 TRBV11-2 CASSPGLVKDNEQFF
TRBJ2-7 TRBV7-2 CASTLLAGKNYEQYF
TRBJ1-1 TRBV28 CASSFSLVTEAFF
TRBJ1-5 TRBV28 CASSYRDRYIFNQPQHF
TRBJ1-1 TRBV4-2 CASSHSGLVNTEAFF
TRBJ1-1 TRBV7-9 CASSLPQGRTEAFF
TRBJ2-3 TRBV6-5 CASSYVSTDTQYF
TRBJ1-3 TRBV27 CASSPTGTGNTIYF
TRBJ2-3 TRBV27 CASRWTSGSPHYTDTQYF
TRBJ2-1 TRBV11-2 CASSPPTPYNEQFF
TRBJ1-1 TRBV6-6 CASSYQDRGEAFF
TRBJ2-3 TRBV28 CASSLTSASTDTQYF
TRBJ2-1 TRBV7-8 CASSSTEGAYNEQFF
TRBJ2-1 TRBV5-4 CASLTTDEQFF
TRBJ2-3 TRBV27 CASSLLGQGTDTQYF
TRBJ1-2 TRBV6-5 CASTNPGANYGYTF
TRBJ2-3 TRBV7-8 CASTTSGRVTDTQYF
TRBJ1-1 TRBV5-1 CASSLAYGQSNTEAFF
TRBJ1-2 TRBV20-1 CSNRDSYGYTF
TRBJ2-7 TRBV28 CASRLTGTGDPWQYF
TRBJ2-4 TRBV14 CASSQADSIAKNIQYF
TRBJ2-5 TRBV29-1 CSTSDPRETQYF
TRBJ2-1 TRBV27 CASSLVSGASYNEQFF
TRBJ2-3 TRBV13 CASSPTPSSTDTQYF
TRBJ1-5 TRBV9 CASSVATRIQPQHF
TRBJ1-5 TRBV9 CASSPTTGAQPQHF
TRBJ1-5 TRBV19 CASTLGDVYSNQPQHF
TRBJ2-7 TRBV7-9 CASELGREQYF
TRBJ2-3 TRBV5-6 CASSSFYPGGLDTQYF
TRBJ2-3 TRBV19 CASSRWKSTDTQYF